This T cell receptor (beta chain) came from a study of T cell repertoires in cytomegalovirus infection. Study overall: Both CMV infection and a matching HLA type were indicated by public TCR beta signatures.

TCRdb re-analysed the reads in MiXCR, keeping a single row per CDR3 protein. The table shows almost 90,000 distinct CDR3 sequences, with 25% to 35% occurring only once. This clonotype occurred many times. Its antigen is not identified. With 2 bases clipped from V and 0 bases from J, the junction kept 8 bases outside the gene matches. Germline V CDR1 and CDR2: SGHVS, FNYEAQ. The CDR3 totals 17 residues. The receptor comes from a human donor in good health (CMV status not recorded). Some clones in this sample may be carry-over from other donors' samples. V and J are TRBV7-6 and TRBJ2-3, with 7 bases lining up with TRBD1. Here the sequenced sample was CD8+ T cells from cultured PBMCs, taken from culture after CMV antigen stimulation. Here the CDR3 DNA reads TGTGCCAGCAGCTTACGTCGGGACAGCCCTAGCACAGATACGCAGTATTTT. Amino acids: CASSLRRDSPSTDTQYF.